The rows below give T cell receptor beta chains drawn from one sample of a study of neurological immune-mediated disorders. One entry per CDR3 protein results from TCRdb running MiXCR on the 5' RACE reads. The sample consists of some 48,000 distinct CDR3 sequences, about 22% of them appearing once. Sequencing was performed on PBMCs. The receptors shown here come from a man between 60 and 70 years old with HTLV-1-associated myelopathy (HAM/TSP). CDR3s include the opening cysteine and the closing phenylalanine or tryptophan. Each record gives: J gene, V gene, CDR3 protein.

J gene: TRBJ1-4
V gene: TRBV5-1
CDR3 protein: CASSPQDGPGEKLFF

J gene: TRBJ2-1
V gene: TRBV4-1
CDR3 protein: CASSQLGLAGFNEQFF

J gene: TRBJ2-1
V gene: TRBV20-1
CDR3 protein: CSAPSSENSYNEQFF

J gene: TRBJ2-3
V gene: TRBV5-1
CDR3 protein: CASSSGLAGASDTQYF

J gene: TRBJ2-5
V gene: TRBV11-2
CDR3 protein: CASSLEGPTYQETQYF

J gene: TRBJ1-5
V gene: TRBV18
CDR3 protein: CASSPDRAKGPQHF

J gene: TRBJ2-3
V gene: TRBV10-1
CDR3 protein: CASSAGGGTDTQYF

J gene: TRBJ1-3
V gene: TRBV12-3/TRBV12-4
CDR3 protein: CASSPGTANTIYF

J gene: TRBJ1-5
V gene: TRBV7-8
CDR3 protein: CASSLGRYQPQHF

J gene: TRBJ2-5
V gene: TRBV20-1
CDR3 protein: CSASPRPGTVQETQYF

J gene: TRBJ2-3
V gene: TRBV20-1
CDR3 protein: CSASVTDTQYF

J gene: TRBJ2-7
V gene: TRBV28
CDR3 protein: CASSFRGEQYF

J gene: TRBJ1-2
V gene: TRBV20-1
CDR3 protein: CSARGQGNYGYTF

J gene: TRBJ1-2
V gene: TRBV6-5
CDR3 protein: CASSPRQGAPNYGYTF

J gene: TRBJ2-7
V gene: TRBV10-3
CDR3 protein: CAINTGGDYEQYF

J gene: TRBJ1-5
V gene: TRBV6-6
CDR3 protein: CASSRTGPDSQPQHF

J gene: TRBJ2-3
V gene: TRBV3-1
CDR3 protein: CASSQDVLPMGTQYF

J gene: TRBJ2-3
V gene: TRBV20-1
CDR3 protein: CSLPAIGTSGSRGIWTQYF

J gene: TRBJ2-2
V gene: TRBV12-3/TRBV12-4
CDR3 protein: CASSLGRPGELFF

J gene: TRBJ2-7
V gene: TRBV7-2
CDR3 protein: CASSFRLAGGPYEQYF

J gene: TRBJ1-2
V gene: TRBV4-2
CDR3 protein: CASSQSDYGYTF

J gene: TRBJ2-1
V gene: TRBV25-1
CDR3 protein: CASRSGTFINNEQFF

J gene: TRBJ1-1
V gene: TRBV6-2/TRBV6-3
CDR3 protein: CASSSLTGGRTEAFF

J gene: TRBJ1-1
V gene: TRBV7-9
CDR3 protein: CASSFAGQGLAIF

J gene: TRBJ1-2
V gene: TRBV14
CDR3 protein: CASSQDRAYGYTF

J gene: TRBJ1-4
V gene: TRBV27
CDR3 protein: CASSRRVPWVSNEKLFF

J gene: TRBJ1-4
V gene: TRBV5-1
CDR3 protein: CASSSRPGVTNEKLFF

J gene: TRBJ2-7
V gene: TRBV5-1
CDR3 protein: CASSLTGTGNVEQYF

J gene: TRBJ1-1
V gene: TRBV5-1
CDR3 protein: CASSSDGPTNTEAFF

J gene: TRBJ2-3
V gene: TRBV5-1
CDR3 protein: CASRGTGLTDTQYF

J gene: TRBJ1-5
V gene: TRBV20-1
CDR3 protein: CSASKGSQPQHF

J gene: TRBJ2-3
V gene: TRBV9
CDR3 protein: CASSAKLGADTQYF

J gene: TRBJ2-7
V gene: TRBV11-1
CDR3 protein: CASGNRPAYEQYF

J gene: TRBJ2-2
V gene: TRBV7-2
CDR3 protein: CASILALSGRAGELFF

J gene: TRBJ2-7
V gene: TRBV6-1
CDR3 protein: CASSDSWPESYEQYF

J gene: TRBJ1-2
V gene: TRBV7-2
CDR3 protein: CASSGSGTSQVSNYGYTF

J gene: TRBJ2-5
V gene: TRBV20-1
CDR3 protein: CSAHIQGQETQYF

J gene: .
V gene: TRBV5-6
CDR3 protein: CASSLRFSSTSGTYEQYF

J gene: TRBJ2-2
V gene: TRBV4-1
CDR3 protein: CASSQGALRGPGGGELFF

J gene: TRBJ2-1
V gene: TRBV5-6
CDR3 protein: CASSLFRDEQFF

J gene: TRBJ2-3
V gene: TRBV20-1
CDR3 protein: CSASPAGGYTDTQYF

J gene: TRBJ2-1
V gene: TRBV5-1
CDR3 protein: CASSSDGYNEQFF

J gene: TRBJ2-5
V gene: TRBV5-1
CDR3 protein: CASSLARNAGETQYF

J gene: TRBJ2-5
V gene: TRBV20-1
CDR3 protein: CSVNSGGAGETQYF

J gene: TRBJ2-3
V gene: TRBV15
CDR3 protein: CATSIRLESTDTQYF

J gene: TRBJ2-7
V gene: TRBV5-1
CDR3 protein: CASSGGTGSYEQYF

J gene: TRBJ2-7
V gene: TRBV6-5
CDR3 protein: CASEGRDRGREQYF

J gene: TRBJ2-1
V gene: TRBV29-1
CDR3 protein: CSSRTGQGGEQFF

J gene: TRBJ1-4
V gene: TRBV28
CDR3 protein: CASSLPGAGKEKLFF

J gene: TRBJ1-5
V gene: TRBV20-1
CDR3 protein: CSAREGQGYQPQHF

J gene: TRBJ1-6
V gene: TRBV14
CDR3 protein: CASSQALNSPLHF

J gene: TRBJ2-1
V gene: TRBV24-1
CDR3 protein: CATGDRLAGGSYNEQFF

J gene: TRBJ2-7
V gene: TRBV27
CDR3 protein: CASSLSPSYEQYF

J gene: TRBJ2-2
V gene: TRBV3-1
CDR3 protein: CASRWRTRELFF

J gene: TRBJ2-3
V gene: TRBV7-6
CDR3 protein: CASSPAEDTQYF

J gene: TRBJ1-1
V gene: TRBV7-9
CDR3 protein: CASSLATGREAFF

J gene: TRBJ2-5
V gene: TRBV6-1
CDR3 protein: CASSEVRTVTQYF